One sample yielded the 28 T cell receptor beta chains listed below, sequenced in a study of T cell changes during pregnancy in multiple sclerosis. Using immunoSEQ multiplex PCR, the repertoire was profiled, and TCRdb retains in-frame clones only, with some absent. The data hold tens of thousands of clones, with roughly 92% observed a single time. This specimen was peripheral blood, taken in the third trimester of pregnancy. The receptors come from a female donor with multiple sclerosis, enrolled in a pregnancy study.

The rearrangement joins TRBV2 to TRBJ1-6; tentatively, D is TRBD1 (5 bases). V lost 5 bases, J lost 7 bases, and 18 bases lay in between. The CDR3 is 16 amino acids. The germline V gene encodes CDR1 SNHLY and CDR2 FYNNEI. The CDR3 region has the DNA TGTGCCAGCAGTAGGTCCCCGAGACAGACCAATTCACCCCTCCACTTT. Its protein product is CASSRSPRQTNSPLHF.

The chain combines TRBV5-6 with TRBJ2-7, with TRBD2 matching 10 bases. Germline CDR1 is SGHDT and CDR2 is YYEEEE. The CDR3 spans 15 residues. V was clipped by 0 bases and J by 2 bases; unmatched bases: 2. The CDR3 loop reads CASSLGSGRPYEQYF. DNA for the CDR3: TGTGCCAGCAGCTTGGGTAGCGGGAGGCCCTACGAGCAGTACTTC.

The chain joins TRBV5-4 to TRBJ2-1, with 8 nucleotides matching TRBD2. Germline V gene sequence: CDR1 SGHNT, CDR2 YYREEE (reference sequence). V gave up 0 bases and J gave up 8 bases; unmatched junction bases: 7. The CDR3 length is 15 residues. For the CDR3, the DNA is TGTGCCAGCAGCTTGGGGCAAGCGGGAGCCGATGAGCAGTTCTTC. It translates to CASSLGQAGADEQFF.

V usage is TRBV30 and J usage is TRBJ2-1, with TRBD2 as a possible D gene (6 bases). Germline V gene data show CDR1 as GTSNPN and CDR2 as SVGIG (reference sequence). The length of the CDR3 is 14 residues. V lost 1 base and J 8 bases, leaving 15 bases between the germline ends. The CDR3 region has the DNA TGTGCCTGGAGTGACGGGAGAAACCTTGATGAGCAGTTCTTC. Protein: CAWSDGRNLDEQFF.

The rearrangement links TRBV9 to TRBJ2-5; TRBD1 matches 7 bases. CDR3 length: 15 amino acids. Germline assignment: CDR1 SGDLS and CDR2 YYNGEE. The ends lost 3 bases at V and 5 bases at J; junction bases unmatched: 10. CDR3 in DNA: TGTGCCAGCAGCGCACTACAGGGGCGGTTGGAGACCCAGTACTTC. This encodes CASSALQGRLETQYF.

The V gene is TRBV5-1, the J gene TRBJ2-1, with 7 bases that match TRBD2. CDR3 length: 13 amino acids. V trimming: 0 bases; J trimming: 13 bases; junction bases outside the gene matches: 7. Germline V gene data show CDR1 as SGHRS and CDR2 as YFSETQ. As DNA, the CDR3 is TGCGCCAGCAGCTTGGACAGCGGGATGGAACAGTTCTTC. It specifies CASSLDSGMEQFF.

The rearrangement uses TRBV6-5 and TRBJ1-1; D remains unclear. The V end lost 2 bases, the J end lost 11 bases, and 15 bases lay between the germline ends. The CDR3 sequence is 13 residues long. The germline CDR1 and CDR2 sequences are MNHEY and SVGAGI. This CDR3 is CASSYKLGGPAFF. The CDR3 DNA reads as TGTGCCAGCAGTTACAAGCTTGGCGGCCCGGCTTTCTTT.

The chain is built from TRBV11-3 and TRBJ2-1, with 11 bases aligning to TRBD2. Unmatched junction bases numbered 8, after V lost 5 bases and J lost 5 bases. CDR3 size: 16 residues. Per the germline V gene, CDR1 is SGHNT and CDR2 is YENEEA. CDR3 protein: CASSLFGTSGDNEQFF. In DNA, the CDR3 is TGTGCCAGCAGCCTATTCGGGACTAGCGGAGACAATGAGCAGTTCTTC.

This rearrangement joins TRBV7-9 to TRBJ2-2; TRBD1 is a possible D gene (5 bases). The germline V gene has CDR1 SEHNR and CDR2 FQNEAQ (reference sequence). The CDR3 spans 15 residues. V lost 2 bases and J 5 bases, leaving 12 bases between the germline ends. The CDR3 region is CASSLQGFGTGELFF. The CDR3 DNA is TGTGCCAGCAGCTTACAGGGTTTTGGAACCGGGGAGCTGTTTTTT.

This rearrangement joins TRBV6-1 to TRBJ1-2; 8 nucleotides agree with TRBD1. V gave up 7 bases and J gave up 3 bases; unmatched junction bases: 4. Looked up from germline, CDR1 is MNHNS and CDR2 is SASEGT. This CDR3 is built from 13 residues. CDR3 region: CASIPGGDYGYTF. For the CDR3, the DNA is TGTGCCAGCATTCCAGGGGGCGACTATGGCTACACCTTC.

The chain links TRBV5-1 to TRBJ1-2, with no clear D. V lost 1 base, J lost 4 bases, and 11 bases lay in between. Germline V gene data show CDR1 as SGHRS and CDR2 as YFSETQ. This CDR3 spans 14 amino acids. CDR3 residues: CASSLLLLAYGYTF. The CDR3 region has the DNA TGCGCCAGCAGCTTGTTGTTGCTAGCCTATGGCTACACCTTC.

The V and J genes are TRBV4-3 and TRBJ2-1; D is perhaps TRBD2 (6 bases). This CDR3 has 18 amino acids. In germline, CDR1 is LGHNA, CDR2 YSLEER. V was trimmed by 1 base and J by 4 bases, leaving 20 bases between them. CDR3 sequence reads: CASSQGGSASAYYNEQFF. CDR3 DNA sequence: TGCGCCAGCAGCCAAGGGGGGTCAGCTAGCGCCTATTACAATGAGCAGTTCTTC.

The chain joins TRBV27 to TRBJ2-7; TRBD2 aligns across 12 bases. Per germline, CDR1 MNHEY and CDR2 SMNVEV (reference sequence). The CDR3 sequence is 15 residues long. V lost 6 bases and J lost 6; bases outside the gene matches: 9. CDR3 sequence: CASRPQTSGRSEQYF. CDR3 in DNA: TGTGCCAGCAGACCACAGACTAGCGGGAGATCCGAGCAGTACTTC.

V and J are TRBV28 and TRBJ2-7; 7 bases are shared with TRBD2. With 8 bases clipped from V and 3 bases from J, the junction kept 7 bases outside the gene matches. Germline values: CDR1 MDHEN, CDR2 SYDVKM. The CDR3 is 13 amino acids. Written as DNA, the CDR3 is TGTGCCAGCGTTCGGACGGGGGGCTACGAGCAGTACTTC. Encoded protein: CASVRTGGYEQYF.

This clone was observed a single time. This chain joins TRBV2 and TRBJ1-3; D may be TRBD1 (6 bases). The CDR3 loop spans 14 amino acids. Deletions cut 4 bases from V and 3 bases from J, with 10 bases between. Germline CDR1 and CDR2: SNHLY and FYNNEI. DNA of the CDR3: TGTGCCAGCAGTGGACAGGCCCTTGGAAACACCATATATTTT. The encoded protein is CASSGQALGNTIYF.

The chain links TRBV23-1 to TRBJ2-6, with 10 bases fitting TRBD2. TRBV23-1 is given ORF status, its function remaining uncertain. V lost 4 bases to trimming and J lost 0 bases; unmatched junction nucleotides: 9. The length of the CDR3 is 19 residues. Written as DNA, the CDR3 is TGCGCCAGCAGTCCACTAGCGGGACACCGAGCCTCTGGGGCCAACGTCCTGACTTTC. This sequence encodes CASSPLAGHRASGANVLTF.

The chain couples TRBV9 to TRBJ2-5; maybe TRBD1 (5 bases). The germline V gene has CDR1 SGDLS and CDR2 YYNGEE. This CDR3 spans 15 amino acids. Trimming took off 4 bases at V and 2 bases at J, with 15 bases between the two ends. The CDR3 spells CASSRRQTAQETQYF. The CDR3 bases are TGTGCCAGCAGCCGGAGACAGACAGCACAAGAGACCCAGTACTTC.

The gene calls are TRBV4-1 and TRBJ2-1; tentatively, D is TRBD2 (5 bases). Per the germline V gene, CDR1 is MGHRA and CDR2 is YSYEKL. The V end was cut by 1 base, the J end by 2 bases, with 9 bases between. The CDR3 loop spans 15 amino acids. The CDR3 is CASSQGRNPYNEQFF. The CDR3 DNA reads as TGCGCCAGCAGCCAAGGGAGGAACCCCTACAATGAGCAGTTCTTC.

The rearrangement uses TRBV5-5 and TRBJ2-7, with 7 bases fitting TRBD2. CDR3 length: 16 amino acids. Germline CDR1 and CDR2: SGHKS and YYEKEE (reference sequence). The V and J ends lost 2 bases and 3 bases, in that order; junction bases with no gene match: 11. The CDR3 nucleotides are TGTGCCAGCAGCTTATCCAAGACTAGCTATGACTACGAGCAGTACTTC. It encodes CASSLSKTSYDYEQYF.

The chain has TRBV5-4 and TRBJ2-7, with a weak D call TRBD2 (5 bases). Germline CDR1 SGHNT, CDR2 YYREEE (reference sequence). The CDR3 is made up of 13 amino acids. V shed 4 bases and J shed 6 bases, with 14 bases lying between them. Here the CDR3 reads CASSGGLRAEQYF. The CDR3 bases are TGTGCCAGCAGCGGTGGACTGCGGGCCGAGCAGTACTTC.

The chain employs TRBV19 and TRBJ1-5; TRBD1 aligns across 8 bases. With 4 bases clipped from V and 15 bases from J, the junction kept 11 bases outside the gene matches. The CDR3 spans 13 residues. Looked up from germline, CDR1 is LNHDA and CDR2 is SQIVND (reference sequence). CDR3 sequence: CASSNLNRDRSHF. CDR3 bases: TGTGCCAGTAGTAATCTCAACCGGGACAGGTCGCATTTT.

The rearrangement uses TRBV28 and TRBJ2-1; D remains unclear. The CDR3 extends over 16 amino acids. V was clipped by 4 bases and J by 5 bases, with 18 bases between them. Germline lookup yields CDR1 MDHEN and CDR2 SYDVKM. CDR3 DNA sequence: TGTGCCAGCAGTTCCCCATCTAGGCGCGGTCACAATGAGCAGTTCTTC. Amino acids: CASSSPSRRGHNEQFF.

The chain employs TRBV7-9 and TRBJ1-4, with D maybe TRBD1 (5 bases). Germline CDR1 and CDR2: SEHNR and FQNEAQ (reference sequence). The CDR3 spans 15 residues. Deletions cut 1 base from V and 2 bases from J, with 8 bases between. The CDR3 sequence is CASSLGPGTNEKLFF. In nucleotides, the CDR3 is TGTGCCAGCAGCTTAGGTCCAGGGACTAATGAAAAACTGTTTTTT.

The V and J genes are TRBV18 and TRBJ2-2, with a weak D call TRBD2 (5 bases). Germline V gene sequence: CDR1 KGHSH, CDR2 LQKENI. The ends were cut back, 2 bases at V and 6 bases at J, with 16 bases in the middle. The length of the CDR3 is 16 residues. The CDR3 sequence is CASSPVSLAGSGELFF. The CDR3 nucleotides are TGTGCCAGCTCACCAGTCTCGCTAGCTGGGTCCGGGGAGCTGTTTTTT. Full variable domain (remainder filled in from reference TRBV18 and TRBJ2-2): NAGVMQNPRHLVRRRGQEARLRCSPMKGHSHVYWYRQLPEEGLKFMVYLQKENIIDESGMPKERFSAEFPKEGPSILRIQQVVRGDSAAYFCASSPVSLAGSGELFFGEGSRLTVL.

The chain combines TRBV27 with TRBJ2-3; 9 nucleotides match TRBD2. The CDR3 loop spans 14 amino acids. The V segment lost 4 bases and the J segment 4 bases; nucleotides outside the gene matches: 3. CDR1 is MNHEY, CDR2 SMNVEV, per germline (reference sequence). DNA of the CDR3: TGTGCCAGCAGTTCCCAGCGGGAGGCAGATACGCAGTATTTT. Amino acids: CASSSQREADTQYF.

The V call is TRBV27, the J call TRBJ2-5, with a possible D match to TRBD2 (6 bases). CDR3 length: 12 residues. Germline V gives CDR1 MNHEY, CDR2 SMNVEV (reference sequence). Trimming took off 5 bases at V and 7 bases at J, with 11 bases between the two ends. CDR3 in amino acids: CASSRGGRTQYF. DNA for the CDR3: TGTGCCAGCAGTCGAGGAGGGCGGACCCAGTACTTC.

The rearrangement joins TRBV6-1 to TRBJ1-1; 9 bases agree with TRBD1. V lost 3 bases to trimming and J lost 11 bases; unmatched junction nucleotides: 7. Per germline, CDR1 MNHNS and CDR2 SASEGT. This CDR3 contains 13 residues. The CDR3 region has the DNA TGTGCCAGCAGTGACGGACAGGGGTTCTCGGCTTTCTTT. Protein: CASSDGQGFSAFF.

V gene TRBV7-9 combines with J gene TRBJ2-5, with TRBD1 matching over 9 bases. The CDR3 runs to 18 residues. J lost 9 bases, V lost 10 bases, and 27 bases had no gene match. The germline CDR1 and CDR2 sequences are SEHNR and FQNEAQ (reference sequence). CDR3 region: CAIRFRMTGQGASEAQYF. In nucleotides, the CDR3 is TGTGCCATCCGATTCCGAATGACGGGACAGGGAGCTTCTGAGGCCCAGTACTTC.